These T cell receptor beta chains were read from a single sample in a study of CD8 T cells in Susac syndrome. MiXCR was run by TCRdb on the immunoSEQ multiplex PCR reads, yielding one entry per CDR3 protein. Among about 170,000 distinct CDR3 sequences listed, roughly 92% were seen once. Sequencing used CD4+ T cells from PBMCs. Receptors originate from a human donor with multiple sclerosis. Each CDR3 is given with its conserved first and last residue. Fields, in order: D gene, J gene, clone size, V gene, CDR3 DNA, CDR3 protein. A D gene is named only where the DNA matches it firmly. The size field is filled for only some rows; it gives once, few, many or a size class.

- | TRBJ2-2 | - | TRBV19 | TGTGCCAGTAGTAGGACTATCCAGAACACCGGGGAGCTGTTTTTT | CASSRTIQNTGELFF
- | TRBJ1-6 | once | TRBV20-1 | TGCAGTGCTGAGGAAAGTGGCAATTCACCCCTCCACTTT | CSAEESGNSPLHF
- | TRBJ2-1 | - | TRBV9 | TGTGCCAGCAGTAGCCTAGTTGGCAATGAGCAGTTCTTC | CASSSLVGNEQFF
TRBD2 | TRBJ2-7 | - | TRBV27 | TGTGCCAGCAGTTGGTCTAGCGGGGGATCCACCTACGAGCAGTACTTC | CASSWSSGGSTYEQYF
- | TRBJ2-2 | once | TRBV19 | TGTGCCAGTAGTCTATTAGGAGACTCGGACGGGGAGCTGTTTTTT | CASSLLGDSDGELFF
TRBD2 | TRBJ2-3 | - | TRBV7-9 | TGTGCCAGCAGCTTAGTCCGGGGGGTCACAGATACGCAGTATTTT | CASSLVRGVTDTQYF
TRBD1 | TRBJ2-2 | - | TRBV5-1 | TGCGCCAGCAGCTTGGCCGGGACAGGGAACCCCGGGGAGCTGTTTTTT | CASSLAGTGNPGELFF
TRBD2 | TRBJ2-7 | - | TRBV20-1 | TGCAGTGCTAGAGGGGAGACTAGCGGGACTTACGAGCAGTACTTC | CSARGETSGTYEQYF
- | TRBJ1-2 | - | TRBV19 | TGTGCCAGTAGTATAGACAGGAGAGCTAACTATGGCTACACCTTC | CASSIDRRANYGYTF
TRBD2 | TRBJ2-7 | - | TRBV19 | TGTGCCAGTAGTATTCGGGGACTAGCGGGATCCTACGAGCAGTACTTC | CASSIRGLAGSYEQYF
- | TRBJ1-3 | - | TRBV6-6 | TGTGCCAGCAGTTACGGGGGACTCTCTGGAAACACCATATATTTT | CASSYGGLSGNTIYF
- | TRBJ1-5 | - | TRBV30 | TGTGCCTGGAGTTCAGGGTCGGGCAATCAGCCCCAGCATTTT | CAWSSGSGNQPQHF
TRBD2 | TRBJ2-1 | - | TRBV9 | TGTGCCAGCAGCCCCCGCCGGGGGGGAACGGGAGGACGGTACAATGAGCAGTTCTTC | CASSPRRGGTGGRYNEQFF
TRBD1 | TRBJ1-2 | - | TRBV10-2 | TGCGCCAGCAGCCCCGACGACAGGGCTAACTATGGCTACACCTTC | CASSPDDRANYGYTF
TRBD1 | TRBJ1-5 | - | TRBV6-1 | TGTGCCAGCAGCGGAGAGACAGGGGACAATCAGCCCCAGCATTTT | CASSGETGDNQPQHF
TRBD2 | TRBJ2-2 | - | TRBV25-1 | TGTGCCAGCATGAGTCGGGAGGGCCTTTCCGGGGAGCTGTTTTTT | CASMSREGLSGELFF
- | TRBJ2-2 | - | TRBV20-1 | TGCAGTGCTAGCCTTACCCCGAACACCGGGGAGCTGTTTTTT | CSASLTPNTGELFF
TRBD1 | TRBJ1-2 | - | TRBV7-2 | TGTGCCAGCAGCCCGCAGGGGGGTCAGGACTATGGCTACACCTTC | CASSPQGGQDYGYTF
- | TRBJ1-1 | - | TRBV6-5 | TGTGCCAGCAGTTACTCGAGAGCTGAAGCTTTCTTT | CASSYSRAEAFF
- | TRBJ2-3 | - | TRBV3-1 | TGTGCCAGCAGGCGGGGGCCCGTAGATACGCAGTATTTT | CASRRGPVDTQYF
- | TRBJ2-1 | - | TRBV6-1 | TGTGCCAGGAAAGAGATTGAACTACATTACAATGAGCAGTTCTTC | CARKEIELHYNEQFF
- | TRBJ2-3 | - | TRBV7-2 | TGTGCCAGCAGCTTACGTGTTGCCCCAGATACGCAGTATTTT | CASSLRVAPDTQYF
- | TRBJ2-7 | - | TRBV20-1 | TGCAGTGCTAGAGGCCCCAGGGTTCAGGCCTACGAGCAGTACTTC | CSARGPRVQAYEQYF
- | TRBJ2-7 | once | TRBV20-1 | TGCAGTGCTAGCAGTGTCGGGGTGGGCGAGCAGTACTTC | CSASSVGVGEQYF
- | TRBJ1-4 | - | TRBV27 | TGTGCCAGCAGTCCCACCCGGCGGCTTGAAAAACTGTTTTTT | CASSPTRRLEKLFF
- | TRBJ1-1 | - | TRBV3-1 | TGTGCCAGCAGCCTAGTGGGGTCTGAAGCTTTCTTT | CASSLVGSEAFF
- | TRBJ2-5 | - | TRBV27 | TGTGCCAGCAGTTTGGGGCAGGGAGGATGGGAGACCCAGTACTTC | CASSLGQGGWETQYF
- | TRBJ1-2 | - | TRBV10-3 | TGTGCCTCACAGGACAGCCGAGCAATCTATGGCTACACCTTC | CASQDSRAIYGYTF
- | TRBJ1-5 | - | TRBV12-3/TRBV12-4 | TGTGCCAGCAGTCCGAGACAGACAGGTCAGCCCCAGCATTTT | CASSPRQTGQPQHF
TRBD1 | TRBJ2-2 | - | TRBV6-1 | TGTGCCAGCATTTGGGACAGGCCGAACACCGGGGAGCTGTTTTTT | CASIWDRPNTGELFF
- | TRBJ2-7 | - | TRBV19 | TGTGCCAGTAGTGTACAGGACAGTGGGTACGAGCAGTACTTC | CASSVQDSGYEQYF
TRBD1 | TRBJ2-2 | - | TRBV19 | TGTGCCAGTACCCTGAGAATGCCGGGACAGGGTCCCGGGGAGCTGTTTTTT | CASTLRMPGQGPGELFF
TRBD1 | TRBJ1-1 | - | TRBV4-2 | TGTGCCAGCAGCCAAGATGGCGGCAGGGGGAGTGCTGAAGCTTTCTTT | CASSQDGGRGSAEAFF
TRBD1 | TRBJ1-1 | - | TRBV6-1 | TGTGCCAGCAGCCCCGGGACAGCGGACACTGAAGCTTTCTTT | CASSPGTADTEAFF
- | TRBJ1-3 | once | TRBV6-6 | TGTGCCAGCACCATAGGCAGGGTTGGAAACACCATATATTTT | CASTIGRVGNTIYF
TRBD1 | TRBJ1-1 | - | TRBV5-4 | TGTGCCAGCAGCCGGACAGGGGGCGGCGTCGAAGCTTTCTTT | CASSRTGGGVEAFF
TRBD1 | TRBJ1-1 | - | TRBV3-1 | TGTGCCAGCAGCCAAGGATTACAGGGGGAAGAAGCTTTCTTT | CASSQGLQGEEAFF
- | TRBJ2-1 | - | TRBV6-1 | TGTGCCAGCAGTCCGCGCCGGGGTAGCGGCAATGAGCAGTTCTTC | CASSPRRGSGNEQFF
TRBD1 | TRBJ2-6 | - | TRBV7-9 | TGTGCCAGCAGCTTTGCGGGACAGGGGGCTGGGGCCAACGTCCTGACTTTC | CASSFAGQGAGANVLTF
TRBD2 | TRBJ2-2 | - | TRBV5-6 | TGTGCCAGCAGCTCACTAGCGGGGGGAATCGGGGAGCTGTTTTTT | CASSSLAGGIGELFF
- | TRBJ2-5 | - | TRBV4-1 | TGCGCCAGCAGCCAATCTAGGGGGGGAACAGGGGAAGAGACCCAGTACTTC | CASSQSRGGTGEETQYF
TRBD1 | TRBJ1-2 | - | TRBV9 | TGTGCCAGCAGCACAGGGGAGGCTGGCTACACCTTC | CASSTGEAGYTF
- | TRBJ2-3 | - | TRBV5-4 | TGTGCCAGCAGCTACGGATCCACAGATACGCAGTATTTT | CASSYGSTDTQYF
TRBD1 | TRBJ2-6 | - | TRBV12-3/TRBV12-4 | TGTGCCAGCAGTGGGAGACAGGGGGCTGGGGCCAACGTCCTGACTTTC | CASSGRQGAGANVLTF
- | TRBJ2-2 | - | TRBV24-1 | TGTGCCACCAGTGGAACCGCGAACACCGGGGAGCTGTTTTTT | CATSGTANTGELFF
- | TRBJ1-4 | - | TRBV4-1 | TGCGCCAGCAGCCAAGGCGGGGTGGCGAGGGAAAAACTGTTTTTT | CASSQGGVAREKLFF
- | TRBJ1-1 | - | TRBV5-1 | TGCGCCAGCAGCATAACAGGGACTACTGAAGCTTTCTTT | CASSITGTTEAFF
- | TRBJ2-1 | - | TRBV6-2/TRBV6-3 | TGTGCCAGCAGTTACCGTCTGACTGAGCAGTTCTTC | CASSYRLTEQFF
TRBD1 | TRBJ1-2 | - | TRBV30 | TGTGCCTGGAGTATGACAGGGGTCTATGGCTACACCTTC | CAWSMTGVYGYTF
TRBD1 | TRBJ1-1 | - | TRBV5-4 | TGTGCCAGCAGCTCGACGAGACAGGGGGGCACTGAAGCTTTCTTT | CASSSTRQGGTEAFF
- | TRBJ1-4 | - | TRBV6-1 | TGTGCCAGCAGTGAAGCCAACCGCTATAATGAAAAACTGTTTTTT | CASSEANRYNEKLFF
- | TRBJ2-5 | - | TRBV6-5 | TGTGCCAGCAGTTACTCGGTCAAGGGTTGGACCCAGTACTTC | CASSYSVKGWTQYF
TRBD1 | TRBJ1-2 | - | TRBV27 | TGTGCCAGCAGTGCCCTGAACAGGGGCTATGGCTACACCTTC | CASSALNRGYGYTF